This T cell receptor (beta chain) was profiled in a study of cytomegalovirus exposure and HLA in healthy donors. In the PCR, 60 Vbeta and 13 Jbeta primers were used. Libraries were prepared by immunoSEQ multiplex PCR; TCRdb keeps only in-frame clonotypes and omits some of them. The sample shows under 300,000 clones, 75% to 85% of them seen only once. Whole-study findings and limits: Most likely, a cluster of highly shared sequence variants arose as a sequencing artifact.

About this clone: The antigen remains undetermined.

Sequencing was carried out using PBMCs. This clonotype was obtained from a woman in her fifties or sixties in good health and CMV-seropositive.

CDR3 residues: CASSVGASKVLETQYF. CDR3 DNA sequence: TGTGCCAGCAGCGTAGGGGCCTCAAAAGTCCTTGAGACCCAGTACTTC. The chain links TRBV9 to TRBJ2-5; D gene uncertain. With 0 bases removed from V and 5 bases from J, the gap between germline ends came to 17 bases. The length of the CDR3 is 16 residues. Germline V lookup: CDR1 SGDLS, CDR2 YYNGEE. Full variable domain (remainder filled in from reference TRBV9 and TRBJ2-5): DSGVTQTPKHLITATGQRVTLRCSPRSGDLSVYWYQQSLDQGLQFLIQYYNGEERAKGNILERFSAQQFPDLHSELNLSSLELGDSALYFCASSVGASKVLETQYFGPGTRLLVL.